The 28 T cell receptor beta chains below all came from one sample that was sequenced in a study of immune heterogeneity within non-small cell lung tumors. Per sample, approximately 570 ng of bulk tumor genomic DNA was the template used. Multiple biopsies spaced far apart were taken from each primary tumor during surgery. Patients underwent curative surgery for non-small cell lung cancer (untreated and newly diagnosed). TCR beta CDR3 was amplified by multiplex PCR using 32 V and 13 J primers. TCRdb re-derived calls from the multiplex PCR reads in MiXCR, one entry per CDR3 protein. Of 15,000 to 20,000 distinct CDR3 sequences in the sample, under 30% were seen once. Sequenced: lung tumor tissue. Source of these receptors: a man aged 35 to 55 with non-small cell lung cancer.

This clonotype was detected only a few times. V and J are TRBV7-9 and TRBJ2-2; D is undetermined. The germline V gene encodes CDR1 SEHNR and CDR2 FQNEAQ (reference sequence). This CDR3 region has 14 residues. Trimming took 2 bases from V and 4 from J, leaving 8 bases between them. The CDR3 sequence: CASSLREVTGELFF. CDR3 coding DNA: TGTGCCAGCAGCTTACGCGAGGTCACCGGGGAGCTGTTTTTT.

This clonotype was recorded at least ten times. The V gene is TRBV7-2, the J gene TRBJ2-3, with 12 bases lining up with TRBD2. Trimming cost V 5 bases and J 9 bases; bases outside gene matches: 9. The length of the CDR3 is 15 residues. CDR1 and CDR2 (germline): SGHTA, FQGNSA. The CDR3 nucleotides read TGTGCCAGCAGCCCCTTTTCGACTAGCGGGAGAACGCAGTATTTT. Translation: CASSPFSTSGRTQYF.

This clonotype was seen more than once but under ten times. V and J are TRBV24-1 and TRBJ2-5; D may be TRBD2 (6 bases). V was cut by 4 bases and J by 3 bases, with 20 bases left in between. The CDR3 runs 17 residues. Germline CDR1 KGHDR, CDR2 SFDVKD. This chain's CDR3 is CATSDPFRAGIEETQYF. The CDR3 DNA reads as TGTGCCACCAGTGACCCCTTCAGGGCGGGAATTGAAGAGACCCAGTACTTC.

By share of the sample, this clonotype is medium-sized. This chain connects TRBV12-3 or TRBV12-4 to TRBJ1-1; no firm D call. CDR3 length: 14 amino acids. The germline V and J ends were trimmed by 3 bases and 6 bases, with 14 bases remaining between them. The CDR3 reads CASSLWGSESEAFF. CDR3 DNA: TGTGCCAGCAGTTTGTGGGGAAGTGAGTCTGAAGCTTTCTTT.

The V call is TRBV7-9, the J call TRBJ2-7; D not resolved. CDR1 and CDR2 (germline): SEHNR, FQNEAQ (reference sequence). V shed 10 bases and J shed 0 bases, with 13 bases lying between them. This CDR3 has 13 amino acids. CDR3 in DNA: TGTGCCATCAGACTTGGGTGCTCCTACGAGCAGTACTTC. Translated, it gives CAIRLGCSYEQYF.

About this clonotype itself: A read error may account for a junction end that differs from germline. The V call is TRBV5-4, the J call TRBJ2-1; 9 bases match TRBD1. This CDR3 has 14 amino acids. Per the germline V gene, CDR1 is SGHNT and CDR2 is YYREEE (reference sequence). CDR3 in DNA: TGTGCCAGCAGCCACCGGGACAGGGACAATGAGCACTTCTTC. Its translation is CASSHRDRDNEHFF. The variable domain in full, with the rest retrieved from reference TRBV5-4 and TRBJ2-1, is ETGVTQSPTHLIKTRGQQVTLRCSSQSGHNTVSWYQQALGQGPQFIFQYYREEENGRGNFPPRFSGLQFPNYSSELNVNALELDDSALYLCASSHRDRDNEHFFGPGTRLTVL.

Note on this clonotype: This clone may be a read error of a much larger clone one base away. The chain couples TRBV29-1 to TRBJ2-5; 11 bases agree with TRBD2. The CDR3 spans 12 residues. Germline V gene lookup returns CDR1 SQVTM and CDR2 ANQGSEA. This chain's CDR3 is CSVALAGESQYF. CDR3 DNA: TGCAGCGTTGCACTAGCGGGAGAGTCCCAGTACTTC. Full variable domain (rest looked up from reference TRBV29-1 and TRBJ2-5): SAVISQKPSRDICQRGTSLTIQCQVDSQVTMMFWYRQQPGQSLTLIATANQGSEATYESGFVIDKFPISRPNLTFSTLTVSNMSPEDSSIYLCSVALAGESQYFGPGTRLLVL.

Many counts were recorded for this clonotype. This chain joins TRBV11-2 and TRBJ1-6; TRBD1 aligns across 7 bases. Germline lookup yields CDR1 SGHAT and CDR2 FQNNGV. The CDR3 contains 15 residues. After removal of 1 base from V and 4 bases from J, the junction contained 1 base not matched to a gene. The DNA for the CDR3 is TGTGCCAGCAGCTTAGGCAGGGGGTATAATTCACCCCTCCACTTT. The encoded protein is CASSLGRGYNSPLHF.

This clonotype was observed a single time. The conserved phenylalanine or tryptophan normally closing the CDR3 is absent here, so this likely arose from a read error. V usage is TRBV6-5 and J usage is TRBJ2-5, with 9 positions matching TRBD2. This CDR3 is built from 17 residues. CDR1 is MNHEY, CDR2 SVGAGI, per germline. With 0 bases clipped from V and 10 bases from J, the junction kept 15 bases outside the gene matches. CDR3 region: CASSYSISGRFRFDQYS. In DNA, the CDR3 is TGTGCCAGCAGTTACTCGATAAGCGGGAGGTTTAGGTTCGACCAGTACTCC.

This clonotype was counted between two and nine times. V and J are TRBV5-1 and TRBJ1-1; D is perhaps TRBD1 (5 bases). Germline V gene data show CDR1 as SGHRS and CDR2 as YFSETQ. The germline V and J ends were trimmed by 2 bases and 1 base, with 12 bases remaining between them. CDR3 length equals 15 residues. CDR3 sequence: CASSFGGQGNTEAFF. CDR3 in DNA: TGCGCCAGCAGCTTTGGCGGGCAGGGGAACACTGAAGCTTTCTTT.

This clonotype was counted many times. The rearrangement links TRBV19 to TRBJ1-4; the D gene is possibly TRBD1 (5 bases). Germline V CDR1 and CDR2: LNHDA, SQIVND (reference sequence). The V end was cut by 5 bases, the J end by 4 bases, with 14 bases between. This CDR3 spans 15 amino acids. The CDR3 coding sequence is TGTGCCAGTAGTCCTGTGGGGCGGGGTAATGAAAAACTGTTTTTT. Residues: CASSPVGRGNEKLFF.

A word on this clonotype: This clone may be a read error of a much larger clone one base away. This chain uses TRBV7-8 with TRBJ2-7; D possibly uses TRBD1 or TRBD2 (5 bases each). The CDR3 contains 15 residues. Deletions cut 6 bases from V and 0 bases from J, with 15 bases between. Germline V gene data show CDR1 as SGHVS and CDR2 as FQNEAQ. The CDR3 nucleotides read TGTGCCAGCAGACCCCCTCCCGGGACCTCCTACGAGCAGTACTTC. Its translation is CASRPPPGTSYEQYF.

Turning to this clonotype: A much larger clone is a single base away; this may be a read error. The chain links TRBV20-1 to TRBJ2-7, with 8 bases that match TRBD1. Germline V lookup: CDR1 DFQATT, CDR2 SNEGSKA (reference sequence). Trimming at V came to 8 bases and at J to 4 bases, leaving 10 bases not matched to a gene. This CDR3 contains 13 residues. CDR3 sequence reads: CSTMQGAGYEQYF. CDR3 DNA sequence: TGCAGTACTATGCAGGGGGCGGGATACGAGCAGTACTTC.

This clonotype was picked up a small number of times. The CDR3 sequence is CASSPTSGSSYNEQFF. The DNA of the CDR3 is TGTGCCAGCTCACCTACTAGCGGGAGCTCCTACAATGAGCAGTTCTTC. The chain recombines TRBV18 with TRBJ2-1; TRBD2 agrees at 11 bases. The V gene's germline CDR1 is KGHSH and CDR2 LQKENI. CDR3 length equals 16 residues. Trimming took 3 bases from V and 0 from J; bases not matched to a gene: 1. Complete variable domain (other parts from reference TRBV18 and TRBJ2-1): NAGVMQNPRHLVRRRGQEARLRCSPMKGHSHVYWYRQLPEEGLKFMVYLQKENIIDESGMPKERFSAEFPKEGPSILRIQQVVRGDSAAYFCASSPTSGSSYNEQFFGPGTRLTVL.

Notes on this clonotype: Since a much larger clone is just one base distant, this may be a read error. The chain couples TRBV19 to TRBJ2-1, with 8 bases identical to TRBD2. V shed 3 bases, J shed 3 bases, and the junction held 4 bases outside the gene matches. There are 15 residues in the CDR3. The germline V gene encodes CDR1 LNHDA and CDR2 SQIVND (reference sequence). The CDR3 sequence: CASSMGTRIYNEQFF. The CDR3 DNA follows: TGTGCCAGTAGTATGGGGACTAGGATCTACAATGAGCAGTTCTTC.

To note about this clonotype: A much larger clone differs from this one at a single base, so this may be a read error. This CDR3 is CASNRQPISPLHF. The CDR3 DNA sequence: TGTGCCAGTAACAGGCAGCCCATCTCACCCCTCCACTTT. This sequence joins TRBV19 and TRBJ1-6, with a tentative D call TRBD1 (5 bases). The CDR3 runs 13 residues. V lost 7 bases and J 10 bases, leaving 14 bases between the germline ends. Germline values: CDR1 LNHDA, CDR2 SQIVND (reference sequence).

This clonotype came up many times. The V and J genes are TRBV19 and TRBJ2-3, with D maybe TRBD2 (6 bases). The CDR3 covers 13 residues. Germline V lookup: CDR1 LNHDA, CDR2 SQIVND (reference sequence). The ends were cut back, 6 bases at V and 2 bases at J, with 9 bases in the middle. The CDR3 is CASRVAVTDTQYF. In nucleotides, the CDR3 is TGTGCCAGTAGAGTAGCGGTCACAGATACGCAGTATTTT.

This clonotype was counted a few times. The chain uses TRBV3-1 and TRBJ1-1; D is uncertain. The CDR3 is made up of 13 amino acids. Trimming cost V 4 bases and J 2 bases, with 8 bases left between them. The germline V gene encodes CDR1 LGHDT and CDR2 YNNKEL (reference sequence). The DNA of the CDR3 is TGTGCCAGCAGCCCTCGCCGAAACACTGAAGCTTTCTTT. Translating it yields CASSPRRNTEAFF.

Ten or more counts support this clonotype. The CDR3 bases are TGCAGCGTTGTCGGGGTGAACACCGGGGAGCTGTTTTTT. This translates into CSVVGVNTGELFF. The chain uses TRBV29-1 and TRBJ2-2; tentatively, D is TRBD2 (5 bases). Trimming shortened V by 4 bases and J by 1 base, and 7 bases separated the two germline ends. The CDR3 consists of 13 residues. Germline CDR1 SQVTM, CDR2 ANQGSEA.

For this clonotype: A much more abundant neighbour one base away suggests this may be a read error. The chain links TRBV7-8 to TRBJ1-5; no clear D gene. Germline V CDR1 and CDR2: SGHVS, FQNEAQ. This CDR3 has 14 residues. The CDR3 sequence is CASSVQYSYQPQHF. The DNA of the CDR3 is TGTGCCAGCAGCGTACAGTATAGCTATCAGCCCCAGCATTTT.

Concerning this clonotype: Just one base apart from a much larger clone, this may be a read error. The chain is built from TRBV7-9 and TRBJ2-7; D unresolved. This CDR3 has 14 residues. V was shortened by 4 bases and J by 0 bases, with 10 bases between the two germline ends. Per the germline V gene, CDR1 is SEHNR and CDR2 is FQNEAQ (reference sequence). CDR3 sequence (DNA): TGTGCCAGCAGCTACGGCGGCCCCTCCTACGAGCAGTACTTC. It yields the protein CASSYGGPSYEQYF. Using reference TRBV7-9 and TRBJ2-7 for the parts outside the CDR3, the full variable domain is DTGVSQNPRHKITKRGQNVTFRCDPISEHNRLYWYRQTLGQGPEFLTYFQNEAQLEKSRLLSDRFSAERPKGSFSTLEIQRTEQGDSAMYLCASSYGGPSYEQYFGPGTRLTVT.

As to this clonotype: Given the absence of the conserved phenylalanine or tryptophan at the CDR3 end, a read error is likely. The chain combines TRBV7-6 with TRBJ2-5, with D possibly being TRBD2 (6 bases). Deletions cut 5 bases from V and 4 bases from J, with 14 bases between. Germline V gene sequence: CDR1 SGHVS, CDR2 FNYEAQ. This CDR3 spans 14 amino acids. The CDR3 spells CASSLAGGGETQYL. The CDR3 nucleotides read TGTGCCAGCAGCCTGGCCGGGGGAGGAGAGACCCAGTACTTG.

This sequence joins TRBV12-3 or TRBV12-4 and TRBJ2-2; D assignment may be TRBD1 or TRBD2 (5 bases each). Trimming took off 7 bases at V and 6 bases at J, with 15 bases between the two ends. CDR3 size: 14 residues. CDR3 sequence: CASTLPRGAGELFF. CDR3 bases: TGTGCCAGCACCCTCCCTCGAGGGGCCGGGGAGCTGTTTTTT.

As concerns this clonotype: This sequence may be a read error, since a much larger clone differs from it by one base. In DNA form, the CDR3 reads TGCAGTGCTAGAGAAGGGGTCGTAGGCAGGTACGAGCAGTACTTC. Protein: CSAREGVVGRYEQYF. The rearrangement uses TRBV20-1 and TRBJ2-7; weak D call: TRBD1 (5 bases). V was clipped by 0 bases and J by 4 bases, with 16 bases between them. This CDR3 spans 15 amino acids. Germline values: CDR1 DFQATT, CDR2 SNEGSKA (reference sequence).

Ten or more counts support this clonotype. The V and J genes are TRBV10-3 and TRBJ2-3; possible D gene TRBD2, 6 bases. Germline V gene sequence: CDR1 ENHRY, CDR2 SYGVKD. The CDR3 is 15 amino acids. V shed 4 bases and J shed 3 bases, with 14 bases lying between them. The DNA for the CDR3 is TGTGCCATCAGTGGCAGGCTAGCGAAGACAGATACGCAGTATTTT. As protein: CAISGRLAKTDTQYF.

In this sample, this clonotype turned up many times. This chain uses TRBV20-1 with TRBJ2-5; D not certain. V lost 1 base and J lost 3, with 9 bases in between. Germline-derived CDR1 and CDR2 are DFQATT and SNEGSKA (reference sequence). CDR3 length: 13 residues. The CDR3 protein is CSARVGQKETQYF. CDR3 nucleotides: TGCAGTGCTAGAGTCGGGCAGAAAGAGACCCAGTACTTC.

Of note for this clonotype: A much bigger clone sits one base away, suggesting this may be a read error. The rearrangement joins TRBV12-3 or TRBV12-4 to TRBJ1-3, with TRBD1 matching 8 bases. The CDR3 runs to 15 residues. CDR3 nucleotides: TGTGCCAGCAGCGAGGACAGGGTCGGTGGAAACACCATGTATTTT. This gives the protein CASSEDRVGGNTMYF.

The chain recombines TRBV6-4 with TRBJ1-2; the D gene is possibly TRBD1 (6 bases). Trimming removed 10 bases at V and 6 bases at J, with 18 bases between. CDR1 is MRHNA, CDR2 SNTAGT, per germline. This CDR3 has 13 amino acids. CDR3 in DNA: TGTGCCACCAACAGGGACCTCATACATGGCTACACCTTC. The encoded protein is CATNRDLIHGYTF.